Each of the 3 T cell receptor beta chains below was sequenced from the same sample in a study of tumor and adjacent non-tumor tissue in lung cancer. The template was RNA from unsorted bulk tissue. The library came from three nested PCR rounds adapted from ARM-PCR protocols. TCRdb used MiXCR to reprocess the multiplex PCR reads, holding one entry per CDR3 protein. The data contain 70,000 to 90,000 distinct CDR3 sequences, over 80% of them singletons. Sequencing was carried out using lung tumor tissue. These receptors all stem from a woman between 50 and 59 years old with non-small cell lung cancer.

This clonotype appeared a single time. CDR3 sequence (DNA): TGCAGCGTTTCCACTTTGGGGTCCTACGAGCAGTACTTC. Translating it yields CSVSTLGSYEQYF. This rearrangement joins TRBV29-1 to TRBJ2-7; no clear D gene. The CDR3 length is 13 residues. CDR1 SQVTM and CDR2 ANQGSEA come from the germline V gene. V gave up 5 bases and J gave up 1 base, with 12 bases separating them.

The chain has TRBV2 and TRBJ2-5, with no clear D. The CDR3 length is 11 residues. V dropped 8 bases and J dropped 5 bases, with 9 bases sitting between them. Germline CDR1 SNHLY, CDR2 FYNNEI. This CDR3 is CASGTSETQYF. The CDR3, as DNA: TGTGCCAGCGGAACCTCGGAGACCCAGTACTTC.

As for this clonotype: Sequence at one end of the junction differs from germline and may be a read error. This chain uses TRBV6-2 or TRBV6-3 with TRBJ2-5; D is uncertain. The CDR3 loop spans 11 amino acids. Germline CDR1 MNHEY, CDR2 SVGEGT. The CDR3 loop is CASKYQETHYF. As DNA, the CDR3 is TGTGCCAGCAAATACCAAGAGACCCATTACTTC.